This entry lists 18 T cell receptor beta chains sequenced from one sample in a study of cytomegalovirus exposure and HLA in healthy donors. The PCR had 60 Vbeta and 13 Jbeta primers. Produced via immunoSEQ multiplex PCR; TCRdb's table is partial and in-frame only. The sample includes 85,000 to 100,000 clones, under 65% of them seen just once. Sequencing was done on a sample of PBMCs. The receptors here all came from a man in his sixties in good health and CMV-seronegative.

This chain uses TRBV7-2 with TRBJ2-1; TRBD2 agrees at 7 bases. Germline V gene sequence: CDR1 SGHTA, CDR2 FQGNSA. After removal of 2 bases from V and 6 bases from J, the junction contained 7 bases not matched to a gene. CDR3 length: 15 residues. The CDR3 sequence: CASSLQAGNPNEQFF. The CDR3 DNA is TGTGCCAGCAGCTTACAAGCGGGAAACCCCAATGAGCAGTTCTTC. Using reference TRBV7-2 and TRBJ2-1 for the parts outside the CDR3, the full variable domain is GAGVSQSPSNKVTEKGKDVELRCDPISGHTALYWYRQSLGQGLEFLIYFQGNSAPDKSGLPSDRFSAERTGGSVSTLTIQRTQQEDSAVYLCASSLQAGNPNEQFFGPGTRLTVL.

This chain joins TRBV2 and TRBJ2-3, with 7 bases aligning to TRBD1. Trimming at V came to 4 bases and at J to 3 bases, leaving 7 bases not matched to a gene. The germline CDR1 and CDR2 sequences are SNHLY and FYNNEI. There are 15 residues in the CDR3. Here the CDR3 DNA reads TGTGCCAGCAGTGTTATAAGACAGGGAACAGATACGCAGTATTTT. This encodes CASSVIRQGTDTQYF.

This clone was observed a handful of times. The chain carries TRBV19 and TRBJ1-4; 7 bases are a match to TRBD1. The germline CDR1 and CDR2 sequences are LNHDA and SQIVND (reference sequence). The trim removed 6 bases at V and 4 bases at J, leaving 8 bases unmatched. The CDR3 has 15 residues. The CDR3 nucleotides are TGTGCCAGTAGCCCCTGGGGACAGTTTAATGAAAAACTGTTTTTT. It yields the protein CASSPWGQFNEKLFF.

V and J are TRBV6-6 and TRBJ2-1; 12 bases line up with TRBD2. The CDR3 covers 15 residues. V dropped 6 bases and J dropped 5; count of bases not matched to a gene: 5. Germline V gene data show CDR1 as MNHNY and CDR2 as SVGAGI (reference sequence). CDR3 residues: CASSIRLAGDNEQFF. For the CDR3, the DNA is TGTGCCAGCAGCATAAGACTAGCGGGAGACAATGAGCAGTTCTTC.

This clone appeared a single time. The chain couples TRBV11-1 to TRBJ2-7; TRBD1 might be the D (5 bases). This CDR3 has 15 amino acids. Germline assignment: CDR1 SGHAT and CDR2 FQDESV (reference sequence). V was shortened by 1 base and J by 3 bases, with 13 bases between the two germline ends. Here the CDR3 reads CASSLEGSRLYEQYF. Here the CDR3 DNA reads TGTGCCAGCAGCTTAGAGGGGTCCCGCCTCTACGAGCAGTACTTC.

The chain is built from TRBV7-8 and TRBJ2-3, with a weak D call TRBD2 (5 bases). Trimming removed 5 bases from V and 3 bases from J, with 18 bases in between. Per germline, CDR1 SGHVS and CDR2 FQNEAQ. The CDR3 is 16 amino acids. Here the CDR3 DNA reads TGTGCCAGCAGCCTATCCCTAGCCTTGTCAACAGATACGCAGTATTTT. Translating gives CASSLSLALSTDTQYF.

This rearrangement joins TRBV15 to TRBJ1-1, with 10 bases fitting TRBD1. The trim removed 4 bases at V and 5 bases at J, leaving 7 bases unmatched. This CDR3 contains 15 residues. Germline V CDR1 and CDR2: LNHNV, YYDKDF (reference sequence). The CDR3 spells CATSKQDRGLTEAFF. CDR3 DNA: TGTGCCACCAGCAAGCAAGACAGGGGGCTTACTGAAGCTTTCTTT.

This clone qualifies as medium-sized. This CDR3 is also generated by other DNA sequences in the sample. The genes are TRBV6-1 and TRBJ2-2; 9 bases line up with TRBD2. CDR1 and CDR2 (germline): MNHNS, SASEGT. Trimming removed 4 bases from V and 0 bases from J; junction bases left unmatched: 3. This CDR3 is 16 amino acids long. CDR3 sequence reads: CASSGLAGANTGELFF. Here the CDR3 DNA reads TGTGCCAGCAGTGGATTAGCGGGGGCGAACACCGGGGAGCTGTTTTTT.

This clone was picked up a small number of times. The chain carries TRBV10-2 and TRBJ1-5, with TRBD1 identical over 12 bases. Germline CDR1 reads WSHSY; CDR2 reads SAAADI. This CDR3 contains 18 residues. V gave up 6 bases and J gave up 4 bases; unmatched junction bases: 13. The DNA of the CDR3 is TGCGCCAGCAGCCAGGGGGGACAGGGGGCTGGAGGTAATCAGCCCCAGCATTTT. Translated: CASSQGGQGAGGNQPQHF.

This clone was seen just once. The genes are TRBV5-1 and TRBJ2-5; possible D gene TRBD1, 7 bases. The germline CDR1 and CDR2 sequences are SGHRS and YFSETQ. V was pared by 4 bases and J by 4 bases, with 11 bases between. The CDR3 runs to 13 residues. CDR3 sequence: CASSLRGAETQYF. As DNA, the CDR3 is TGCGCCAGCAGCCTCAGGGGGGCAGAGACCCAGTACTTC.

This clone has a handful of counts. The V gene is TRBV10-1, the J gene TRBJ1-1, with D possibly TRBD1 on 6 matching bases. Trimming left V 3 bases short and J 5 bases short, with 13 bases between. This CDR3 is 14 amino acids long. The V gene's germline CDR1 is WNHNN and CDR2 SYGVQD (reference sequence). CDR3 in amino acids: CASSDQGSQTEAFF. The DNA for the CDR3 is TGCGCCAGCAGTGATCAGGGGTCACAAACTGAAGCTTTCTTT.

This clone was found once. This sequence joins TRBV9 and TRBJ1-1; possibly TRBD1 for D (5 bases). V was cut by 3 bases and J by 5 bases, with 11 bases left in between. CDR3 size: 13 residues. The germline CDR1 and CDR2 sequences are SGDLS and YYNGEE. CDR3 DNA sequence: TGTGCCAGCAGCGAATCAGGGTATACTGAAGCTTTCTTT. Its protein product is CASSESGYTEAFF.

The rearrangement joins TRBV27 to TRBJ1-5; D is undetermined. Deletions cut 5 bases from V and 4 bases from J, with 21 bases between. This CDR3 is 17 amino acids long. CDR1 and CDR2 (germline): MNHEY, SMNVEV (reference sequence). CDR3 nucleotides: TGTGCCAGCAGTCCGAGGGTCCTTCCTATAGCAAATCAGCCCCAGCATTTT. It specifies CASSPRVLPIANQPQHF.

This clone was observed a single time. The genes are TRBV7-9 and TRBJ2-1; 10 bases map to TRBD2. Germline loops: CDR1 SEHNR, CDR2 FQNEAQ (reference sequence). Losses at the gene ends were 3 bases for V and 1 base for J; bases not matched to a gene: 12. There are 19 residues in the CDR3. The CDR3 bases are TGTGCCAGCAGCTTCCCCAAGGGGCTAGCGGGAGCGTCCTACAATGAGCAGTTCTTC. Its protein product is CASSFPKGLAGASYNEQFF.

Only a few counts were recorded for this clone. The rearrangement links TRBV11-3 to TRBJ2-2, with 9 bases fitting TRBD2. The CDR3 sequence is 17 residues long. V trimming: 5 bases; J trimming: 5 bases; junction bases outside the gene matches: 12. The V gene's germline CDR1 is SGHNT and CDR2 YENEEA. CDR3 bases: TGTGCCAGCAGCCCCCTCGCGGGAGGGCCCTCAACCGGGGAGCTGTTTTTT. Its translation is CASSPLAGGPSTGELFF.

The chain couples TRBV27 to TRBJ1-5, with D tentatively TRBD1 (6 bases). This CDR3 is 16 amino acids long. V gave up 5 bases and J gave up 1 base, with 15 bases separating them. Per germline, CDR1 MNHEY and CDR2 SMNVEV (reference sequence). CDR3 DNA sequence: TGTGCCAGCAGTCCCGAACCGGGGGGCAGCAATCAGCCCCAGCATTTT. Translated: CASSPEPGGSNQPQHF.

The chain is built from TRBV5-1 and TRBJ2-3, with D perhaps TRBD2 (6 bases). Trimming removed 4 bases at V and 4 bases at J, with 13 bases between. The length of the CDR3 is 14 residues. From germline, CDR1 is SGHRS and CDR2 YFSETQ. This CDR3 reads CASSTTSGPDTQYF. In DNA form, the CDR3 reads TGCGCCAGCAGCACGACTAGTGGACCAGATACGCAGTATTTT.

The chain has TRBV11-3 and TRBJ2-2, with D possibly being TRBD1 (5 bases). The CDR3 is made up of 15 amino acids. Trimming removed 1 base from V and 3 bases from J, with 9 bases in between. The germline CDR1 and CDR2 sequences are SGHNT and YENEEA. The CDR3 spells CASSLAGIDTGELFF. Here the CDR3 DNA reads TGTGCCAGCAGCTTAGCAGGGATAGACACCGGGGAGCTGTTTTTT.